This T cell receptor (beta chain) was captured by sequencing in a study of PD-L1 blockade in urothelial cancer. Turning to the study itself: Blood was tested 3 weeks (second dose) and 6 weeks into treatment.

Produced via immunoSEQ multiplex PCR; TCRdb's table is partial and in-frame only. This table holds under 40,000 clones, about 89% found once. Germline loops: CDR1 MNHEY, CDR2 SVGAGI. The CDR3 extends over 15 amino acids. Trimming removed 6 bases from V and 7 bases from J, with 19 bases in between. The chain carries TRBV6-5 and TRBJ2-1; D is perhaps TRBD1 (5 bases). Source: PBMCs, taken around atezolizumab (anti-PD-L1) treatment. The TCR sequence derives from a man aged 55 to 70 with urothelial cancer. The CDR3 sequence is CASRLKGHWRNEQFF. Written as DNA, the CDR3 is TGTGCCAGCAGATTAAAGGGGCACTGGAGAAATGAGCAGTTCTTC.